The 26 T cell receptor beta chains below all came from one sample that was sequenced in a study of cytomegalovirus exposure and HLA in healthy donors. Both 60 Vbeta primers and 13 Jbeta primers went into the PCR. Assay: immunoSEQ multiplex PCR; the TCRdb copy retains only in-frame clones and omits some. The sample lists 40,000 to 45,000 clones; about half were seen once. The material sequenced was PBMCs. The receptors originated from a man in his 60s in good health and CMV-seronegative.

The rearrangement links TRBV7-8 to TRBJ2-1; TRBD2 matches 11 bases. This CDR3 spans 15 amino acids. V shed 3 bases, J shed 10 bases, and the junction held 8 bases outside the gene matches. Germline V gene data show CDR1 as SGHVS and CDR2 as FQNEAQ. CDR3 nucleotides: TGTGCCAGCAGCTTTTTAGCGGGAGGGACCGGGGAGCAGTTCTTC. Translation gives CASSFLAGGTGEQFF.

V is TRBV6-5 and J is TRBJ1-2, with 8 bases that match TRBD1. Germline V gives CDR1 MNHEY, CDR2 SVGAGI. The V segment lost 2 bases and the J segment 7 bases; nucleotides outside the gene matches: 3. CDR3 length: 13 residues. CDR3 residues: CASSYPTGGGYTF. The CDR3 coding sequence is TGTGCCAGCAGTTACCCAACAGGGGGTGGCTACACCTTC.

J is TRBJ2-7 and V is TRBV5-1, with a possible D match to TRBD2 (5 bases). The CDR3 is 11 amino acids. Germline values: CDR1 SGHRS, CDR2 YFSETQ. V lost 5 bases and J 3 bases, leaving 6 bases between the germline ends. CDR3 nucleotide sequence: TGCGCCAGCAGGGACTTCTACGAGCAGTACTTC. Amino acid sequence: CASRDFYEQYF.

This chain uses TRBV25-1 with TRBJ2-5, with a possible D match to TRBD2 (7 bases). The CDR3 loop spans 15 amino acids. V was shortened by 2 bases and J by 5 bases, with 15 bases between the two germline ends. CDR1 MGHDK and CDR2 SYGVNS come from the germline V gene. Written as DNA, the CDR3 is TGTGCCAGCAGTGAAACTGGGGGGGCGGGCGAGACCCAGTACTTC. This sequence encodes CASSETGGAGETQYF.

Notes on this clone: The junction shows a germline mismatch at one end, possibly a read error. The V call is TRBV30, the J call TRBJ1-1; D is possibly TRBD1 (5 bases). Germline V gene sequence: CDR1 GTSNPN, CDR2 SVGIG (reference sequence). This CDR3 region has 12 residues. CDR3 loop: CAWSGGGPMAVF. DNA for the CDR3: TGTGCCTGGAGTGGGGGGGGACCTATGGCGGTCTTT.

There are a few counts of this clone. The chain joins TRBV19 to TRBJ2-1; D is undetermined. CDR3 size: 12 residues. V lost 7 bases, J lost 3 bases, and 7 bases lay in between. Per the germline V gene, CDR1 is LNHDA and CDR2 is SQIVND (reference sequence). The CDR3 nucleotides read TGTGCCAGTACCCTAAACTACAATGAGCAGTTCTTC. Translated: CASTLNYNEQFF.

The V gene is TRBV10-3, the J gene TRBJ2-7; D is possibly TRBD1 (5 bases). CDR3 size: 15 residues. Germline loops: CDR1 ENHRY, CDR2 SYGVKD. Trimming took 6 bases from V and 0 from J, leaving 15 bases between them. The CDR3, as DNA: TGTGCCATCAGCCGCTCCGACAGACCCTCCTACGAGCAGTACTTC. Amino acid sequence: CAISRSDRPSYEQYF.

DNA of the CDR3: TGTGCCAGCAGTGAAATCGGAGGGGACGGCTACACCTTC. Its protein product is CASSEIGGDGYTF. The V call is TRBV2, the J call TRBJ1-2; TRBD1 is a possible D gene (5 bases). The germline gives CDR1 SNHLY, CDR2 FYNNEI. V dropped 2 bases and J dropped 8 bases, with 12 bases sitting between them. The CDR3 extends over 13 amino acids.

The chain links TRBV7-2 to TRBJ2-5; 9 nucleotides line up with TRBD2. Germline CDR1 and CDR2: SGHTA and FQGNSA. V shed 5 bases and J 2 bases; nucleotides not matched to a gene: 6. The CDR3 is made up of 15 amino acids. Here the CDR3 reads CASSGNSGGQETQYF. The CDR3 nucleotides are TGTGCCAGCAGCGGAAATAGCGGGGGACAAGAGACCCAGTACTTC.

The chain joins TRBV7-2 to TRBJ2-1, with D perhaps matching TRBD2 (6 bases). The V and J ends lost 1 base and 5 bases respectively, with 21 bases between them. CDR1 is SGHTA and CDR2 is FQGNSA in the germline V gene. The CDR3 loop spans 18 amino acids. CDR3 sequence reads: CASSLVFSERGTHNEQFF. In nucleotides, the CDR3 is TGTGCCAGCAGCTTAGTATTTAGCGAGCGCGGGACCCACAATGAGCAGTTCTTC.

This clone has more than one count but fewer than ten. Mismatch with germline at one junction end may stem from a read error. Other nucleotide sequences from this sample produce the same CDR3. The chain has TRBV7-2 and TRBJ2-1, with TRBD1 matching 7 bases. Looked up from germline, CDR1 is SGHTA and CDR2 is FQGNSA. The CDR3 has 13 amino acids. The CDR3 here is CASSLGTENEQFF. As DNA, the CDR3 is TGCGCCAGCAGCTTAGGGACAGAAAATGAGCAGTTCTTC.

The sample holds a few counts of this clone. The chain uses TRBV9 and TRBJ1-2; D is possibly TRBD1 (5 bases). Trimming removed 0 bases from V and 0 bases from J, with 9 bases in between. The CDR3 contains 15 residues. Per the germline V gene, CDR1 is SGDLS and CDR2 is YYNGEE. The CDR3 region is CASSVGSRANYGYTF. The DNA for the CDR3 is TGTGCCAGCAGCGTAGGGTCCAGGGCTAACTATGGCTACACCTTC.

The chain uses TRBV5-1 and TRBJ2-5, with D hard to call. V lost 0 bases to trimming and J lost 4 bases, with 10 bases between them. This CDR3 is built from 14 residues. Germline V gene sequence: CDR1 SGHRS, CDR2 YFSETQ. The CDR3 DNA reads TGCGCCAGCAGCTTGGTTGGAGACGGAGAGACCCAGTACTTC. Its translation is CASSLVGDGETQYF.

This sequence joins TRBV14 and TRBJ2-5; D call uncertain. The J call is in doubt because the DNA end fits TRBJ2-7 better. CDR1 is SGHDN and CDR2 is FVKESK in the germline V gene. The CDR3 runs 14 residues. CDR3 amino acids: CASSQVDGPYEQYF. The CDR3 bases are TGTGCCAGCAGCCAAGTAGATGGGCCCTACGAGCAGTACTTC.

The chain is built from TRBV28 and TRBJ1-5; TRBD1 matches at 7 bases. Germline-derived CDR1 and CDR2 are MDHEN and SYDVKM. CDR3 length: 16 amino acids. Unmatched junction bases numbered 11, after V lost 4 bases and J lost 5 bases. The CDR3 DNA reads TGTGCCAGCAGTTCCTCCGGACAGGTTGAGGATCAGCCCCAGCATTTT. Its translation is CASSSSGQVEDQPQHF.

V and J are TRBV4-3 and TRBJ2-2; 13 bases fit TRBD2. The CDR3 is made up of 18 amino acids. The germline V gene encodes CDR1 LGHNA and CDR2 YSLEER. V shed 4 bases, J shed 8 bases, and the junction held 13 bases outside the gene matches. CDR3 nucleotides: TGCGCCAGCAGCCGAAACACAGGGGGACTAGCGGGATCGGGGGAGCTGTTTTTT. Protein product: CASSRNTGGLAGSGELFF.

This chain uses TRBV7-5 with TRBJ1-2; the D call TRBD1 from the table was never checked on the DNA. TRBV7-5 constitutes a pseudogene. The CDR3 totals 13 residues. The CDR3 region is CVRSGQDLCGYTF. CDR3 in DNA: TGTGTCAGAAGCGGACAGGACCTTTGTGGCTACACCTTC.

This clone turned up a few times. The chain employs TRBV10-2 and TRBJ2-2, with TRBD2 as a possible D gene (6 bases). The CDR3 loop spans 14 amino acids. Germline-derived CDR1 and CDR2 are WSHSY and SAAADI. V was trimmed by 4 bases and J by 4 bases, leaving 10 bases between them. Here the CDR3 DNA reads TGCGCCAGCAGTGGACTAGGAGGCACCGGGGAGCTGTTTTTT. Residues: CASSGLGGTGELFF.

In nucleotides, the CDR3 is TGTGCCAGCAGCTTAGAGTCTAGGACACCAGACAACACTGAAGCTTTCTTT. Its translation: CASSLESRTPDNTEAFF. The V and J genes are TRBV11-3 and TRBJ1-1; perhaps TRBD1 as D (5 bases). V lost 0 bases and J 2 bases, leaving 16 bases between the germline ends. CDR3 size: 17 residues. The germline V gene has CDR1 SGHNT and CDR2 YENEEA.

The table lists this clone with a few counts. The V gene is TRBV5-1, the J gene TRBJ2-5; 10 bases line up with TRBD2. V dropped 5 bases and J dropped 3; count of bases not matched to a gene: 4. This CDR3 contains 14 residues. Germline loops: CDR1 SGHRS, CDR2 YFSETQ. This chain's CDR3 is CASSSLAGEETQYF. The DNA for the CDR3 is TGCGCCAGCAGTTCTCTAGCGGGAGAAGAGACCCAGTACTTC.

In this sample, this clone turned up a few times. This chain connects TRBV2 to TRBJ1-5, with 7 bases lining up with TRBD1. CDR1 SNHLY and CDR2 FYNNEI come from the germline V gene. Trimming at V came to 6 bases and at J to 3 bases, leaving 5 bases not matched to a gene. The CDR3 loop spans 14 amino acids. The CDR3 sequence is CASRATGNNQPQHF. DNA of the CDR3: TGTGCCAGCAGAGCGACAGGGAACAATCAGCCCCAGCATTTT.

The J gene is TRBJ1-4, the V gene TRBV6-1; 8 bases are shared with TRBD1. CDR3 length equals 13 residues. Germline V gene data show CDR1 as MNHNS and CDR2 as SASEGT. Losses at the gene ends were 7 bases for V and 7 bases for J; bases not matched to a gene: 5. CDR3 nucleotide sequence: TGTGCCAGCACCAGGGGGCAGCGTGAAAAACTGTTTTTT. Amino acids: CASTRGQREKLFF.

This clone came up a few times. CDR3 DNA: TGTGCCAGCAGCCCCCGCCAGGGTTACGAGCAGTACTTC. Its translation is CASSPRQGYEQYF. J is TRBJ2-7 and V is TRBV9, with D possibly matching TRBD1 (5 bases). Between the trimmed V and J ends, which lost 4 bases and 4 bases, there was a span of 12 bases. In germline, CDR1 is SGDLS, CDR2 YYNGEE. The CDR3 loop spans 13 amino acids.

V usage is TRBV4-1 and J usage is TRBJ2-4; 7 nucleotides agree with TRBD1. This CDR3 spans 16 amino acids. The germline CDR1 and CDR2 sequences are MGHRA and YSYEKL. V shed 5 bases and J 9 bases; nucleotides not matched to a gene: 16. The DNA of the CDR3 is TGCGCCAGCAGCTTCACCCCGGGTCAGGGGGAAGGCATTCAGTACTTC. Encoded protein: CASSFTPGQGEGIQYF.

This chain uses TRBV19 with TRBJ2-1; 12 bases map to TRBD2. Germline CDR1 is LNHDA and CDR2 is SQIVND (reference sequence). This CDR3 has 21 amino acids. Germline trimming cut 5 bases from V and 6 bases from J; bases unmatched to any gene: 23. CDR3 sequence (DNA): TGTGCCAGTAGTCGCCGGGACAGGATCGCCGCGACTAGCGGGGGCCTCAATGAGCAGTTCTTC. Translation gives CASSRRDRIAATSGGLNEQFF.

Only a few counts were recorded for this clone. This sequence joins TRBV4-1 and TRBJ1-4; 8 nucleotides line up with TRBD1. This CDR3 region has 15 residues. Losses at the gene ends were 2 bases for V and 7 bases for J; bases not matched to a gene: 6. Germline CDR1 is MGHRA and CDR2 is YSYEKL. The CDR3 reads CASSQPDRDLEKLFF. The DNA of the CDR3 is TGCGCCAGCAGCCAACCGGACAGGGACCTTGAAAAACTGTTTTTT.